The clone carrying this T cell receptor beta chain appeared many times. A universal primer site arose from template switching, and cDNA bore unique molecular identifiers. TCRdb passed the 5' RACE reads through MiXCR, listing each CDR3 protein once. The data show approximately 240,000 distinct CDR3 sequences, roughly an eighth seen once. Trimming took 2 bases from V and 7 from J, leaving 8 bases between them. Germline V gene data show CDR1 as SEHNR and CDR2 as FQNEAQ (reference sequence). CDR3 length: 13 amino acids. The data derive from a study of identical twins. This sequence joins TRBV7-9 and TRBJ2-2, with no clear D. The source of this sequence is a woman under 30 in good health. Sequencing was performed on memory (CD45RO+) T cells sorted from blood. The CDR3 DNA sequence: TGTGCCAGCAGCTTACCGGAGCTCGGGGAGCTGTTTTTT. Encoded protein: CASSLPELGELFF.